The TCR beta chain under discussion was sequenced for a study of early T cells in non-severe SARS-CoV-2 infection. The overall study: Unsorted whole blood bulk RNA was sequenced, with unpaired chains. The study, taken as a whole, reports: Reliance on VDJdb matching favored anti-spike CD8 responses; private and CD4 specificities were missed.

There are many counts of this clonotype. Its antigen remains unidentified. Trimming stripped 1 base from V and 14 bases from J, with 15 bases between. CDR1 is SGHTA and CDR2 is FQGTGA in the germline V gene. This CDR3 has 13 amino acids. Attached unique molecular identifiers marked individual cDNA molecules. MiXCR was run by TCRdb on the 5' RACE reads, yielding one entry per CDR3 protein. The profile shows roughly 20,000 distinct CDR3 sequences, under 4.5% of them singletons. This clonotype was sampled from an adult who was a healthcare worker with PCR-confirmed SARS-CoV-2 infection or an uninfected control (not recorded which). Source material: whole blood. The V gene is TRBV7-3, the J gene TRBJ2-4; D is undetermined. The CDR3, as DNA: TGTGCCAGCAGCTTAAGGTGGAATAGCCCCAAGTACTTC. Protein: CASSLRWNSPKYF.